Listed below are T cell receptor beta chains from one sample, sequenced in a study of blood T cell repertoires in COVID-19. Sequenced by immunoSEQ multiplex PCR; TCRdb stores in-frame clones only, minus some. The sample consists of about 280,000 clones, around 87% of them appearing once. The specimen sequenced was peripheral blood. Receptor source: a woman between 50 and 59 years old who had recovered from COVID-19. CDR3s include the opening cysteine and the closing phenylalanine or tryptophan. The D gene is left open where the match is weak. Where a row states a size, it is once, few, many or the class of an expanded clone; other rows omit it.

CDR3 DNA: TGCGCCAGCAGCCAAGATCACAGGCTGAACACTGAAGCTTTCTTT
CDR3 protein: CASSQDHRLNTEAFF
D gene: NA
V gene: TRBV4-3
clone size: NA
J gene: TRBJ1-1

CDR3 DNA: TGTGCCAGCAGCTTTCAGGGGGCAAGTTCACCCCTCCACTTT
CDR3 protein: CASSFQGASSPLHF
D gene: TRBD1
V gene: TRBV7-2
clone size: NA
J gene: TRBJ1-6

CDR3 DNA: TGTGCCACCTCGTCGGGGGCCAAAAACATTCAGTACTTC
CDR3 protein: CATSSGAKNIQYF
D gene: NA
V gene: TRBV19
clone size: NA
J gene: TRBJ2-4

CDR3 DNA: TGTGCCAGCAGCTCAAGGCCAGGGGGAAATGGCTACACCTTC
CDR3 protein: CASSSRPGGNGYTF
D gene: TRBD1
V gene: TRBV7-9
clone size: NA
J gene: TRBJ1-2

CDR3 DNA: TGTGCCAGCAGCGTAAGGGGGCCCGGGGAGCTGTTTTTT
CDR3 protein: CASSVRGPGELFF
D gene: TRBD1
V gene: TRBV11-3
clone size: once
J gene: TRBJ2-2

CDR3 DNA: TGTGCCAGCAGACCGGGACAGGTTGTCGGCTACACCTTC
CDR3 protein: CASRPGQVVGYTF
D gene: TRBD1
V gene: TRBV28
clone size: NA
J gene: TRBJ1-2

CDR3 DNA: TGTGCCACCAGCAGAGGGGAAGGGGGCGGGCAAGAGACCCAGTACTTC
CDR3 protein: CATSRGEGGGQETQYF
D gene: TRBD1
V gene: TRBV15
clone size: NA
J gene: TRBJ2-5

CDR3 DNA: TGTGCCAGTAGTATAGCGACAGGGTTCCAAGAGACCCAGTACTTC
CDR3 protein: CASSIATGFQETQYF
D gene: TRBD1
V gene: TRBV19
clone size: NA
J gene: TRBJ2-5

CDR3 DNA: TGTGCCAGCTCACACCGGACAGGTTTTCTGAACACTGAAGCTTTCTTT
CDR3 protein: CASSHRTGFLNTEAFF
D gene: TRBD1
V gene: TRBV18
clone size: NA
J gene: TRBJ1-1

CDR3 DNA: TGTGCCAGCAGTGTTAGGGAAGGGGGCACTGAAGCTTTCTTT
CDR3 protein: CASSVREGGTEAFF
D gene: NA
V gene: TRBV6-4
clone size: once
J gene: TRBJ1-1

CDR3 DNA: TGTGCCAGCAGCCCCGGCAGGGGAGAGGTTCAGCCCCAGCATTTT
CDR3 protein: CASSPGRGEVQPQHF
D gene: NA
V gene: TRBV7-2
clone size: NA
J gene: TRBJ1-5